These T cell receptor beta chains were read from a single sample in a study of response to subunit inactivated influenza vaccine. TCRdb processed the RT-PCR reads anew with MiXCR; each CDR3 protein has one entry. This sample has roughly 700,000 distinct CDR3 sequences, with around 13% found just once. The source was PBMCs from blood, collected 14 to 15 days before vaccination. All receptors derive from a man aged 50 to 59 who received an inactivated influenza vaccine. Both conserved end residues are part of each CDR3. The order of the fields is J gene, clone size, D gene, V gene, CDR3 protein, CDR3 DNA. The D gene is left open where the match is weak. Rows give clone size only sometimes, using once, few, many, or a class for an expanded clone.

TRBJ1-4	NA	NA	TRBV2	CASMRGGNEKLFF	TGTGCCAGCATGCGGGGCGGGAATGAAAAACTGTTTTTT
TRBJ2-1	few	TRBD2	TRBV7-2	CASSSQRGTEQFF	TGTGCCAGCAGCTCACAGCGGGGGACAGAGCAGTTCTTC
TRBJ1-2	NA	TRBD1	TRBV25-1	CASSGFLTGGEGGYTF	TGTGCCAGCAGTGGCTTTCTCACAGGGGGCGAAGGAGGCTACACCTTC
TRBJ2-3	NA	TRBD2	TRBV20-1	CSKARTSRDTQYF	TGCAGTAAGGCCCGGACTAGCCGAGATACGCAGTATTTT
TRBJ1-1	NA	NA	TRBV19	CASSIWEFGEAFF	TGTGCCAGTAGTATCTGGGAATTCGGTGAAGCTTTCTTT
TRBJ2-1	NA	TRBD2	TRBV5-1	CASSPGLAAAVEQFF	TGCGCCAGCAGCCCAGGACTAGCGGCGGCAGTCGAGCAGTTCTTC
TRBJ1-5	NA	NA	TRBV7-2	CASSSTRNSNQPQHF	TGTGCCAGCAGCTCCACCAGGAATAGCAATCAGCCCCAGCATTTT
TRBJ2-3	few	TRBD2	TRBV28	CASSLSGGGRLQYF	TGTGCCAGCAGTTTATCGGGCGGCGGGAGGTTGCAGTATTTT
TRBJ1-1	many	NA	TRBV12-3/TRBV12-4	CASSQRQNYNTEAFF	TGTGCCAGCAGTCAACGACAGAATTATAACACTGAAGCTTTCTTT
TRBJ2-5	NA	NA	TRBV6-1	CASSVGGVETQYF	TGTGCCAGCAGTGTCGGGGGTGTTGAGACCCAGTACTTC
TRBJ2-6	few	NA	TRBV19	CASSFGSYGANVLTF	TGTGCCAGTAGTTTCGGGAGCTACGGGGCCAACGTCCTGACTTTC
TRBJ2-5	NA	NA	TRBV5-8	CASSLILRQETQYF	TGTGCCAGCAGCCTGATTTTGAGGCAAGAGACCCAGTACTTC
TRBJ2-7	NA	NA	TRBV15	CATSRDVRGYSYEQYF	TGTGCCACCAGCAGAGATGTTCGCGGGTACTCCTACGAGCAGTACTTC
TRBJ1-1	few	NA	TRBV28	CASSLRLKAFF	TGTGCCAGCAGTTTAAGGCTCAAAGCTTTCTTT
TRBJ2-3	NA	NA	TRBV5-1	CASSLRGVPDTQYF	TGCGCCAGCAGCTTGAGGGGGGTGCCCGATACGCAGTATTTT
TRBJ2-3	NA	NA	TRBV20-1	CSARDLRAQDTQYF	TGCAGTGCTAGAGATCTAAGAGCGCAGGATACGCAGTATTTT
TRBJ2-1	NA	TRBD2	TRBV12-3/TRBV12-4	CASSVSGGFRNEQFF	TGTGCCAGCAGCGTTAGCGGGGGGTTTCGAAATGAGCAGTTCTTC
TRBJ2-2	few	NA	TRBV6-5	CASSYGWGNAGELFF	TGTGCCAGCAGTTACGGATGGGGGAACGCCGGGGAGCTGTTTTTT
TRBJ2-2	NA	TRBD2	TRBV20-1	CSARDLRLAANTGELFF	TGCAGTGCTAGAGATCTCCGACTAGCGGCCAACACCGGGGAGCTGTTTTTT
TRBJ2-4	NA	TRBD2	TRBV20-1	CSAASMERGAKNIQYF	TGCAGTGCCGCTAGTATGGAGCGGGGAGCCAAAAACATTCAGTACTTC
TRBJ2-6	few	TRBD2	TRBV12-3/TRBV12-4	CASSRGDSGANVLTF	TGTGCCAGCAGCCGGGGGGACTCTGGGGCCAACGTCCTGACTTTC
TRBJ2-1	few	TRBD2	TRBV15	CATSRAGTSGATEFF	TGTGCCACCAGCAGGGCTGGGACTAGCGGAGCCACCGAGTTCTTC
TRBJ2-2	few	TRBD2	TRBV3-1	CASSPPGTSGIYTGELFF	TGTGCCAGCAGCCCCCCTGGGACTAGCGGGATCTACACCGGGGAGCTGTTTTTT
TRBJ1-5	NA	NA	TRBV28	CASSLGTDPNQPQHF	TGTGCCAGCAGTTTGGGAACAGATCCCAATCAGCCCCAGCATTTT
TRBJ1-5	few	TRBD1	TRBV2	CASRQGSASNQPQHF	TGTGCCAGCAGACAGGGGAGCGCTAGCAATCAGCCCCAGCATTTT
TRBJ1-4	NA	NA	TRBV2	CASSGPRAGYEKLFF	TGTGCCAGCAGTGGTCCCAGGGCGGGCTATGAAAAACTGTTTTTT
TRBJ1-1	NA	NA	TRBV10-3	CAISESGTTMTEAFF	TGTGCCATCAGTGAGTCTGGTACCACCATGACTGAAGCTTTCTTT
TRBJ1-1	few	NA	TRBV6-4	CASSVVPGADTEAFF	TGTGCCAGCAGTGTGGTCCCGGGGGCGGACACTGAAGCTTTCTTT
TRBJ2-2	NA	NA	TRBV11-1	CASRTSEKDRPGAGNTGELFF	TGTGCCAGCAGGACATCAGAAAAGGATCGTCCGGGGGCAGGGAACACCGGGGAGCTGTTTTTT
TRBJ2-7	many	TRBD1	TRBV5-1	CASSMGQGPYEQYF	TGCGCCAGCAGTATGGGACAGGGACCCTACGAGCAGTACTTC
TRBJ1-1	many	NA	TRBV6-1	CASSGAMNTEAFF	TGTGCCAGCAGTGGGGCCATGAACACTGAAGCTTTCTTT
TRBJ2-7	few	NA	TRBV7-9	CASSSPRGVNHEQYF	TGTGCCAGCAGCTCCCCTCGGGGCGTCAACCACGAGCAGTACTTC
TRBJ1-2	many	NA	TRBV10-3	CAISVGTSLGYGYTF	TGTGCCATCAGTGTCGGGACCTCCCTAGGCTATGGCTACACCTTC
TRBJ2-1	few	TRBD2	TRBV7-9	CASSPLPVAGGINEQFF	TGTGCCAGCAGCCCTCTCCCGGTAGCGGGAGGGATCAATGAGCAGTTCTTC
TRBJ2-1	NA	NA	TRBV7-2	CASTPFSGASYNEQFF	TGTGCCAGCACCCCCTTTTCGGGAGCGTCCTACAATGAGCAGTTCTTC
TRBJ1-2	few	TRBD1	TRBV20-1	CSARAPRGGQKNYGYTF	TGCAGTGCTAGAGCCCCACGTGGGGGACAGAAGAACTATGGCTACACCTTC
TRBJ2-3	NA	TRBD2	TRBV7-3	CASSLLGGRGADTQYF	TGTGCCAGCAGCTTACTTGGCGGGAGGGGCGCAGATACGCAGTATTTT
TRBJ2-7	NA	NA	TRBV4-1	CASSQVYSREFPYEQYF	TGCGCCAGCAGCCAAGTCTACAGCCGAGAGTTTCCCTACGAGCAGTACTTC
TRBJ1-2	few	TRBD1	TRBV10-3	CAISVGQGDGYTF	TGTGCCATCAGTGTGGGACAGGGGGATGGCTACACCTTC
TRBJ2-3	NA	TRBD2	TRBV12-3/TRBV12-4	CAICLGVRTSGNPDTQYF	TGTGCCATCTGTTTAGGGGTGAGGACTAGTGGAAACCCAGATACGCAGTATTTT
TRBJ2-7	NA	NA	TRBV4-3	CASSQVQDREQYF	TGCGCCAGCAGCCAAGTGCAGGATCGAGAGCAGTACTTC
TRBJ1-1	NA	TRBD1	TRBV12-3/TRBV12-4	CASSQSTGGTEAFF	TGTGCCAGCAGCCAATCTACAGGGGGCACTGAAGCTTTCTTT
TRBJ1-1	NA	TRBD1	TRBV3-1	CASSPQGYTEAFF	TGTGCCAGCAGCCCACAGGGGTACACTGAAGCTTTCTTT
TRBJ2-1	few	NA	TRBV7-9	CASNALDSSNEQFF	TGTGCCAGTAACGCCCTGGACAGTAGCAATGAGCAGTTCTTC
TRBJ1-1	few	NA	TRBV6-2/TRBV6-3	CASRGPAQNTEAFF	TGTGCCAGCAGGGGCCCGGCCCAGAACACTGAAGCTTTCTTT
TRBJ2-3	NA	TRBD2	TRBV28	CASRPSGGEDTQYF	TGTGCCAGCAGACCTAGCGGGGGGGAAGATACGCAGTATTTT
TRBJ2-5	few	TRBD2	TRBV7-2	CASSLLGGGHQETQYF	TGTGCCAGCAGCTTGCTTGGGGGAGGGCACCAAGAGACCCAGTACTTC
TRBJ2-7	many	NA	TRBV6-1	CASSDRDAIPYEQYF	TGTGCCAGCAGTGACCGCGACGCTATCCCCTACGAGCAGTACTTC
TRBJ2-1	once	TRBD2	TRBV2	CASKGTSGRPPYNEQFF	TGTGCCAGCAAGGGGACTAGCGGGAGGCCCCCCTACAATGAGCAGTTCTTC
TRBJ1-5	few	NA	TRBV12-3/TRBV12-4	CASSLTPHQPQHF	TGTGCCAGCAGTCTAACCCCCCATCAGCCCCAGCATTTT
TRBJ2-5	NA	TRBD1	TRBV5-1	CASSPGTEQETQYF	TGCGCCAGCAGCCCGGGGACAGAACAAGAGACCCAGTACTTC
TRBJ2-5	few	TRBD1	TRBV7-3	CASSLWTGVRQETQYF	TGTGCCAGCAGCCTATGGACAGGTGTGCGTCAAGAGACCCAGTACTTC
TRBJ2-5	few	NA	TRBV6-8	CASGGPRRETQYF	TGTGCCAGCGGGGGTCCTCGGCGAGAGACCCAGTACTTC
TRBJ2-1	few	TRBD2	TRBV24-1	CATSGQLAWEQFF	TGTGCCACCAGTGGGCAACTAGCGTGGGAGCAGTTCTTC
TRBJ1-5	few	NA	TRBV12-3/TRBV12-4	CASSPGLYQPQHF	TGTGCCAGCAGCCCGGGGCTATATCAGCCCCAGCATTTT
TRBJ2-7	NA	TRBD2	TRBV20-1	CSATAGLAYEQYF	TGCAGTGCCACAGCGGGACTAGCCTACGAGCAGTACTTC